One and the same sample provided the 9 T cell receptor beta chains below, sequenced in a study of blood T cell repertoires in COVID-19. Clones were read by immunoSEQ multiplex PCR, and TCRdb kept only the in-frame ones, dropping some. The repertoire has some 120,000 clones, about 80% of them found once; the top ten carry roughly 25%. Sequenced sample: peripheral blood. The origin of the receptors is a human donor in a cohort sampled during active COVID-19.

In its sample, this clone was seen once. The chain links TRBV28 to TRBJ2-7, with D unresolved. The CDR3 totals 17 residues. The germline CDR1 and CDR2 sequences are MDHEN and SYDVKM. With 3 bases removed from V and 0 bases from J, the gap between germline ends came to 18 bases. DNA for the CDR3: TGTGCCAGCAGTTTTTCCGCGGCAGTTAAAAACTCCTACGAGCAGTACTTC. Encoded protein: CASSFSAAVKNSYEQYF.

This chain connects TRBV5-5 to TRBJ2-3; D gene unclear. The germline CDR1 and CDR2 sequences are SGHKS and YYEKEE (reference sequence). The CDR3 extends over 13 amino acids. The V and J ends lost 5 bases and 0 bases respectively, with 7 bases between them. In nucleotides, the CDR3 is TGTGCCAGCAGGACTGATAGCACAGATACGCAGTATTTT. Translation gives CASRTDSTDTQYF.

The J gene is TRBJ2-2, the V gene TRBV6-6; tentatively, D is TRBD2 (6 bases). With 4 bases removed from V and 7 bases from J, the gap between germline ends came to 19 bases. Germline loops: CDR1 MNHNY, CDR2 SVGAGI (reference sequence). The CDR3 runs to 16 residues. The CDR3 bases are TGTGCCAGCAGTTCACCCGTTTGGGGGAGGAACGGGGAGCTGTTTTTT. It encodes CASSSPVWGRNGELFF.

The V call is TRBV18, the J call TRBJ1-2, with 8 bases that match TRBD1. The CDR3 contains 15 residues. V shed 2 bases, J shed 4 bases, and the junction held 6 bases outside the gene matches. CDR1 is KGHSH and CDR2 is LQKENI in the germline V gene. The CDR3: CASSPSDRGIYGYTF. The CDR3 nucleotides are TGTGCCAGCTCACCATCAGACAGGGGAATCTATGGCTACACCTTC.

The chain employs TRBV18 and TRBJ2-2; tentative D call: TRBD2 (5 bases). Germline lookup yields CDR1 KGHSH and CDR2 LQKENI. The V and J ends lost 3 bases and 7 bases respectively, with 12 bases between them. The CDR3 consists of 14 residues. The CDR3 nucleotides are TGTGCCAGCTCACCTGACATAGAGGGCGGGGAGCTGTTTTTT. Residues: CASSPDIEGGELFF.

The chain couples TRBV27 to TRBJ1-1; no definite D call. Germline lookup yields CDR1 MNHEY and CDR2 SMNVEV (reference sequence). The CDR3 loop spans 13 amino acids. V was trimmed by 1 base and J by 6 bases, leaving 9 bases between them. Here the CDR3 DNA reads TGTGCCAGCAGTTTATATGAGGGTGCTGAAGCTTTCTTT. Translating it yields CASSLYEGAEAFF.

CDR3 in amino acids: CASSSMAGGYTF. The CDR3, as DNA: TGTGCCAGCAGCTCGATGGCGGGCGGCTACACCTTC. V is TRBV7-3 and J is TRBJ1-2, with unresolved D. CDR3 length equals 12 residues. Germline loops: CDR1 SGHTA, CDR2 FQGTGA. Trimming left V 4 bases short and J 8 bases short, with 11 bases between. The full variable domain, completed using reference TRBV7-3 and TRBJ1-2, is GAGVSQTPSNKVTEKGKYVELRCDPISGHTALYWYRQSLGQGPEFLIYFQGTGAADDSGLPNDRFFAVRPEGSVSTLKIQRTERGDSAVYLCASSSMAGGYTFGSGTRLTVV.

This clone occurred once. The CDR3 spells CASSLSVYEQYF. Written as DNA, the CDR3 is TGTGCCAGCAGCCTATCGGTTTACGAGCAGTACTTC. The rearrangement uses TRBV7-8 and TRBJ2-7, with D unclear. CDR3 length: 12 residues. V gave up 5 bases and J gave up 4 bases, with 9 bases separating them. CDR1 is SGHVS, CDR2 FQNEAQ, per germline.

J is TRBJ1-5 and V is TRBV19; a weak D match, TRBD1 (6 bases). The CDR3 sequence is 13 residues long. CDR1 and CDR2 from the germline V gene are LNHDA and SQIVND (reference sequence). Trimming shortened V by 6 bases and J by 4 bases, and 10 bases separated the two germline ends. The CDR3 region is CASSLDSNQPQHF. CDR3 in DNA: TGTGCCAGTAGCCTGGACAGTAATCAGCCCCAGCATTTT.